The present T cell receptor (beta chain) was sequenced within a study of T cell clonality in common variable immunodeficiency. At least ten counts were recorded for this clone. The read terminates 3 residues before the CDR3 end, so the remaining end is supplied by the germline J gene. Blood samples were heparinized, 5 to 8 ml per donor. TCRdb keeps only in-frame clones here, not all; method: immunoSEQ multiplex PCR. This sample comprises around 29,000 clones, none seen once only. Germline CDR1 reads KGHSH; CDR2 reads LQKENI. The CDR3 has 14 residues. V shed 5 bases and J 7 bases; nucleotides not matched to a gene: 8.

The sequence came from a person between 18 and 69 years old in good health. Sequences were obtained from peripheral blood mononuclear cells. The chain links TRBV18 to TRBJ1-5; 7 nucleotides align to TRBD1. The covered CDR3 bases are TGTGCCAGCTCAGCGGGGACAGAGAGACAGCCC. Protein: CASSAGTERQP. In full, the CDR3 is CASSAGTERQPQHF.